This TCR beta chain was documented in a study of breast tumors, draining lymph nodes, adjacent tissues. The CDR3 consists of 12 residues. Between the trimmed V and J ends, which lost 6 bases and 2 bases, there was a span of 10 bases. The V gene's germline CDR1 is DFQATT and CDR2 SNEGSKA (reference sequence). TCRdb re-called the multiplex PCR reads with MiXCR, one entry per CDR3 protein. The sample has under 250,000 distinct CDR3 sequences; roughly 30% are singletons. This clonotype was seen many times. Axillary draining lymph nodes of breast cancer patients supplied the node samples. This sequence joins TRBV20-1 and TRBJ2-5, with D perhaps matching TRBD1 (6 bases). This clonotype was obtained from a female donor with breast cancer. Some clones in this sample may be carry-over from other donors' samples. Material: axillary lymph node tissue. CDR3 sequence: CSATTGQETQYF. The CDR3 coding sequence is TGCAGTGCCACCACAGGGCAAGAGACCCAGTACTTC.